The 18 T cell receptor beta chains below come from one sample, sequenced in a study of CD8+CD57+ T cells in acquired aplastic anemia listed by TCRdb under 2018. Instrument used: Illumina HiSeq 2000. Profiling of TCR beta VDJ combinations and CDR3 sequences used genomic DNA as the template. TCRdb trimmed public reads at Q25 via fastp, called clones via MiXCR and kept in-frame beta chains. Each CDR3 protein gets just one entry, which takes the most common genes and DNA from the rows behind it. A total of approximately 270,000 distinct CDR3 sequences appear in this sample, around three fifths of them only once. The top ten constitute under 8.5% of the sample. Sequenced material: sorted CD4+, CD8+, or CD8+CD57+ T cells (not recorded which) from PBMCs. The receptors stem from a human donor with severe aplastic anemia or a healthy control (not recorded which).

Here the CDR3 DNA reads TGTGCCAGCAGCCAAGAACCGGGACAGGGAATCGAAAAACTGTTTTTT. Its protein product is CASSQEPGQGIEKLFF. The rearrangement links TRBV3-1 to TRBJ1-4, with 9 bases matching TRBD1. Trimming cost V 0 bases and J 8 bases; bases outside gene matches: 7. The germline CDR1 and CDR2 sequences are LGHDT and YNNKEL (reference sequence). There are 16 residues in the CDR3.

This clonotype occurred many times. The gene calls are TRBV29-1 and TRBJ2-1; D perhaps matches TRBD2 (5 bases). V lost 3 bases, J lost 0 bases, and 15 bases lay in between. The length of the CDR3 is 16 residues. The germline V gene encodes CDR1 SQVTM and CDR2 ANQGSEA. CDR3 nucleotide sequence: TGCAGCGTTGAGTTTAGCTCAACTAGCTCCTACAATGAGCAGTTCTTC. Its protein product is CSVEFSSTSSYNEQFF.

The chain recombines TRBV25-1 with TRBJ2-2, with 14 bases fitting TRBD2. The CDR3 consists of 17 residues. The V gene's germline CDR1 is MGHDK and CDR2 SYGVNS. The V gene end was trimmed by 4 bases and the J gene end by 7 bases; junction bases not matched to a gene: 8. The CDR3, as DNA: TGTGCCAGCAGTGGCGGGACTAGCGGGGGCCTGAGCGGGGAGCTGTTTTTT. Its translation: CASSGGTSGGLSGELFF. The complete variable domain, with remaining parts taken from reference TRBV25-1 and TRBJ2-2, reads EADIYQTPRYLVIGTGKKITLECSQTMGHDKMYWYQQDPGMELHLIHYSYGVNSTEKGDLSSESTVSRIRTEHFPLTLESARPSHTSQYLCASSGGTSGGLSGELFFGEGSRLTVL.

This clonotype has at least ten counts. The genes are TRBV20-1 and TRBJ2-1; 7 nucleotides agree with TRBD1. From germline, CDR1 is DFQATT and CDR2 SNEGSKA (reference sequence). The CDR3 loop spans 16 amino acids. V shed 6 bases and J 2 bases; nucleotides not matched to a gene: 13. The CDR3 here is CSARYPLGTAYNEQFF. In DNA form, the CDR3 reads TGCAGTGCCCGCTACCCCCTGGGGACAGCCTACAATGAGCAGTTCTTC.

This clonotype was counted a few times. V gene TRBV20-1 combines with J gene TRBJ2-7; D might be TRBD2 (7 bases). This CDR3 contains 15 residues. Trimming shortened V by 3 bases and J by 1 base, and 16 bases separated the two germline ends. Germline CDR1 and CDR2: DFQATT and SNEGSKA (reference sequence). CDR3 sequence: CSASRWEGESYEQYF. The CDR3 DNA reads TGCAGTGCTAGCCGTTGGGAGGGGGAGTCCTACGAGCAGTACTTC.

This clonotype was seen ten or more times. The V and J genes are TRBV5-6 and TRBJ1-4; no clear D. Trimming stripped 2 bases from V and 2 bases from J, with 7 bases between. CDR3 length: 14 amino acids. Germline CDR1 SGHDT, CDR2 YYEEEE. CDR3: CASSFRRTNEKLFF. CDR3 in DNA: TGTGCCAGCAGCTTTCGTCGGACTAATGAAAAACTGTTTTTT.

The chain's CDR3 is CASSLVAGENGYTF. In nucleotides, the CDR3 is TGTGCCAGCAGCTTAGTTGCTGGGGAGAATGGCTACACCTTC. The chain uses TRBV7-2 and TRBJ1-2; no definite D call. Trimming removed 1 base at V and 6 bases at J, with 12 bases between. The CDR3 has 14 amino acids. Germline lookup yields CDR1 SGHTA and CDR2 FQGNSA.

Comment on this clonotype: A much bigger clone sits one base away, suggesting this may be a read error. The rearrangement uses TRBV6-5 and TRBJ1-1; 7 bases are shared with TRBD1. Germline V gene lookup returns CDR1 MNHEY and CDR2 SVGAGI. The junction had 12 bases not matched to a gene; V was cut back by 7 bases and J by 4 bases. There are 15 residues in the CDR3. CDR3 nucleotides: TGTGCCAGCACGAGGGACAGTGTCATGAGCACTGAAGCTTTCTTT. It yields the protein CASTRDSVMSTEAFF.

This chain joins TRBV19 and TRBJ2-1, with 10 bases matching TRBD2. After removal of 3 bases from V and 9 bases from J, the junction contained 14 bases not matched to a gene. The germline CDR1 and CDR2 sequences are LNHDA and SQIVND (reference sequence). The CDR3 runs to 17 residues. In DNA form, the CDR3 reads TGTGCCAGTAGTATGTCAGCTATCAGCGGGGGGGCATCTGAGCAGTTCTTC. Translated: CASSMSAISGGASEQFF.

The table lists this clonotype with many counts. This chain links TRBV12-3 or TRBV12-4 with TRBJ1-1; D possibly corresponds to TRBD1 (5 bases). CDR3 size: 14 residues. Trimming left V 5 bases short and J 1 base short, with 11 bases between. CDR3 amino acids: CASSGDPQNTEAFF. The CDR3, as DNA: TGTGCCAGCAGTGGGGACCCCCAGAACACTGAAGCTTTCTTT.

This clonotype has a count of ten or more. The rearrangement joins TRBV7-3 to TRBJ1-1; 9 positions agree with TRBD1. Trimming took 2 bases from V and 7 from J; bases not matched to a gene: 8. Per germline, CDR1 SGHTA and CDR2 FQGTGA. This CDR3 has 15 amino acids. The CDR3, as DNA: TGTGCCAGCAGCTTAGGGACAGGGAAATTTGGTGAAGCTTTCTTT. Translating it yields CASSLGTGKFGEAFF.

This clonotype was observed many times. The DNA of the CDR3 is TGCAGTGCCCTACTAGCGGGGAACACAGATACGCAGTATTTT. Its protein product is CSALLAGNTDTQYF. V is TRBV20-1 and J is TRBJ2-3; TRBD2 matches 10 bases. After removal of 6 bases from V and 2 bases from J, the junction contained 5 bases not matched to a gene. This CDR3 spans 14 amino acids. Germline-derived CDR1 and CDR2 are DFQATT and SNEGSKA (reference sequence).

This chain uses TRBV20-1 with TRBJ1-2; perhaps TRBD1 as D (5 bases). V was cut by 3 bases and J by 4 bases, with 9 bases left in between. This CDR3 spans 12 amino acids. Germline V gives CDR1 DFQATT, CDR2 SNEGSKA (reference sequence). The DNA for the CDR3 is TGCAGTGCTAGGGGGGGTGGCTATGGCTACACCTTC. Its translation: CSARGGGYGYTF.

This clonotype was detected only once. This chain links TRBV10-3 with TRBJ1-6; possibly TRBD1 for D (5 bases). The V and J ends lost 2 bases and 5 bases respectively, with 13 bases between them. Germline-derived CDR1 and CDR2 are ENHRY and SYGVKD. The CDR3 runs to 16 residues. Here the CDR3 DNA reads TGTGCCATCAGTGAGCCAGGGCTAATGGATAATTCACCCCTCCACTTT. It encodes CAISEPGLMDNSPLHF.

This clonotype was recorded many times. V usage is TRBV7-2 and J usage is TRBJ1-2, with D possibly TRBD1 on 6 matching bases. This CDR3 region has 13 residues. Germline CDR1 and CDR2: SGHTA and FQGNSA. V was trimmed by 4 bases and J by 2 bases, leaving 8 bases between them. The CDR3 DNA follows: TGTGCCAGCAGCTCAGGGGCGAACTATGGCTACACCTTC. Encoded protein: CASSSGANYGYTF.

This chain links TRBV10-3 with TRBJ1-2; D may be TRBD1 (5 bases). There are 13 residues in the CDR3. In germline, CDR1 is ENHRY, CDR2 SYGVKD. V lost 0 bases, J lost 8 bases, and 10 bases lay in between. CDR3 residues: CAISESKGFGYTF. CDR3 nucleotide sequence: TGTGCCATCAGTGAGTCCAAGGGGTTCGGCTACACCTTC.

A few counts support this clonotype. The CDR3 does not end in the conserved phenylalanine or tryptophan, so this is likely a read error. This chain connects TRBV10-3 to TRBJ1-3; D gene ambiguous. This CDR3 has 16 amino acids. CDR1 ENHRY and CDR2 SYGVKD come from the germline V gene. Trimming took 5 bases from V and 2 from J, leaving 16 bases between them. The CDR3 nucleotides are TGTGCCATCAGTACCCCCTTGACAAGGGCTGGAAACACCATATATCTT. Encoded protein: CAISTPLTRAGNTIYL.

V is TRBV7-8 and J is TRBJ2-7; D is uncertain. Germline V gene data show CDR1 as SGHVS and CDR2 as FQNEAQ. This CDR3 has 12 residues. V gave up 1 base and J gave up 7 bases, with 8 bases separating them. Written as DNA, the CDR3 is TGTGCCAGCAGCTTAGAGACACCAGAGCAGTACTTC. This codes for CASSLETPEQYF.